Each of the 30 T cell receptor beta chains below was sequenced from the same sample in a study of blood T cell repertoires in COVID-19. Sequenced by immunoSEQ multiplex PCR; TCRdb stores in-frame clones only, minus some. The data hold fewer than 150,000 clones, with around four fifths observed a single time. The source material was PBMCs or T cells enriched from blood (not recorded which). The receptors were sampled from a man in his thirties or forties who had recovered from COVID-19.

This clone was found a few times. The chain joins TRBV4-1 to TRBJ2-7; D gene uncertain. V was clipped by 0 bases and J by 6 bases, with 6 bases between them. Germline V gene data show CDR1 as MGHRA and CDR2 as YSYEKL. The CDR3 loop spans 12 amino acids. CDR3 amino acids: CASSQDRLEQYF. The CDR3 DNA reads TGCGCCAGCAGCCAAGATCGTCTCGAGCAGTACTTC.

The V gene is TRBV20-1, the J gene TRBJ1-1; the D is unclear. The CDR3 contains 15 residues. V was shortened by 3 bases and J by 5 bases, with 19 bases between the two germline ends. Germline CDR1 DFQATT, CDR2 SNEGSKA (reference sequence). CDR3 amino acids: CSASLRAVVDTEAFF. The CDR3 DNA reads TGCAGTGCTAGTCTGAGGGCAGTGGTAGATACTGAAGCTTTCTTT.

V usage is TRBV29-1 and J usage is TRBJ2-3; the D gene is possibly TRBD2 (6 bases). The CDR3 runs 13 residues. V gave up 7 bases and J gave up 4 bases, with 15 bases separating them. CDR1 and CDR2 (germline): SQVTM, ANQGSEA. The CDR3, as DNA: TGCAGCGCTGGGACTTCCGCCGCAGATACGCAGTATTTT. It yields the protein CSAGTSAADTQYF.

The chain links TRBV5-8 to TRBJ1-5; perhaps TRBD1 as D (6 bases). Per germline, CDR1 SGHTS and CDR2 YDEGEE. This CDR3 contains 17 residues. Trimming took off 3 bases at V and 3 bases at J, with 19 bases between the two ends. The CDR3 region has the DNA TGTGCCAGCAGCTACGGGACAACCGAGATAATCAATCAGCCCCAGCATTTT. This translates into CASSYGTTEIINQPQHF.

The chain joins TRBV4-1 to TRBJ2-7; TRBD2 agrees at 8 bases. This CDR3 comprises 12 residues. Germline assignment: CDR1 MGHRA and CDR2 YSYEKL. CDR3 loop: CAHRREAYEQYF. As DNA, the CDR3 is TGCGCTCACCGGCGGGAGGCCTACGAGCAGTACTTC.

The CDR3 DNA sequence: TGTGCCACCAGCAGAGATATGGAGACCCAGTACTTC. This translates into CATSRDMETQYF. The rearrangement joins TRBV15 to TRBJ2-5; D remains unclear. From germline, CDR1 is LNHNV and CDR2 YYDKDF (reference sequence). The germline V and J ends were trimmed by 0 bases and 5 bases, with 4 bases remaining between them. The CDR3 loop spans 12 amino acids.

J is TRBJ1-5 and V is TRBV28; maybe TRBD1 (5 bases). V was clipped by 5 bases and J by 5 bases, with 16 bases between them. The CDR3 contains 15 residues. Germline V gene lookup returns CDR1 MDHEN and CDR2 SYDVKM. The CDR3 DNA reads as TGTGCCAGCAGTCAGGGTGCGGCGGTGTATCAGCCCCAGCATTTT. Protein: CASSQGAAVYQPQHF.

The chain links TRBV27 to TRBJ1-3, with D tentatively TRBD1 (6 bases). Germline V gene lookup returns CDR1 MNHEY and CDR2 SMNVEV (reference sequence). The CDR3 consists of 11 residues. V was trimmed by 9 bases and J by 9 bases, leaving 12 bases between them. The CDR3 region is CASKGGGTIYF. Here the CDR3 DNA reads TGTGCCAGTAAAGGGGGTGGCACCATATATTTT.

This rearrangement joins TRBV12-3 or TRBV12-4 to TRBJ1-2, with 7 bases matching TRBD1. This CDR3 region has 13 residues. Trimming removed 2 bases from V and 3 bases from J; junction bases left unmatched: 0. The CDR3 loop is CASSLTGDYGYTF. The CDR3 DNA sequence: TGTGCCAGCAGTTTAACAGGGGACTATGGCTACACCTTC.

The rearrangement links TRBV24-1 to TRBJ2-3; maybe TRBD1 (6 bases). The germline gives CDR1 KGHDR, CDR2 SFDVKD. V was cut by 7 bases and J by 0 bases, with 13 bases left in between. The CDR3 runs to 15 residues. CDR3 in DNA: TGTGCCACCAGATTCGGGACAAAAAGCACAGATACGCAGTATTTT. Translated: CATRFGTKSTDTQYF.

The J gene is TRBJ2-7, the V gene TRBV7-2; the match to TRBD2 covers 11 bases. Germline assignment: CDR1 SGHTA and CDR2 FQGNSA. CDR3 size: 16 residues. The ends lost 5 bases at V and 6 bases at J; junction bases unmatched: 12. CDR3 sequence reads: CASSPEASGRKGEQYF. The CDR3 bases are TGTGCCAGCAGCCCAGAGGCTAGCGGGAGGAAAGGCGAGCAGTACTTC.

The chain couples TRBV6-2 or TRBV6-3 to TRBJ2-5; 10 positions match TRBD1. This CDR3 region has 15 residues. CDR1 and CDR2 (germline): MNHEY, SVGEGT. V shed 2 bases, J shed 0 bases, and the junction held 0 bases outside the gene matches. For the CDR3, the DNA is TGTGCCAGCAGTTACGGGACAGGGGACCAAGAGACCCAGTACTTC. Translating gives CASSYGTGDQETQYF.

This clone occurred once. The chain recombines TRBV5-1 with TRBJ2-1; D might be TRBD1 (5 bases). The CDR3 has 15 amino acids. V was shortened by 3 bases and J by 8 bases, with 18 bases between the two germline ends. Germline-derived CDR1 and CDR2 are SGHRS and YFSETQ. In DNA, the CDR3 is TGCGCCAGCAGCTATGACAGAGTAATTTCGGATGAGCAGTTCTTC. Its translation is CASSYDRVISDEQFF. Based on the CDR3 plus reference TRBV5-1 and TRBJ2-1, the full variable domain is KAGVTQTPRYLIKTRGQQVTLSCSPISGHRSVSWYQQTPGQGLQFLFEYFSETQRNKGNFPGRFSGRQFSNSRSEMNVSTLELGDSALYLCASSYDRVISDEQFFGPGTRLTVL.

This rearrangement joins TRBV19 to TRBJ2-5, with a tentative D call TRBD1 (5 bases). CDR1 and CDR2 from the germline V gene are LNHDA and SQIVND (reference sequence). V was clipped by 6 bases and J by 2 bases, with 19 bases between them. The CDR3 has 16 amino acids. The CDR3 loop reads CASSKFGLTGQETQYF. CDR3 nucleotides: TGTGCCAGTAGCAAATTCGGGCTAACAGGTCAAGAGACCCAGTACTTC.

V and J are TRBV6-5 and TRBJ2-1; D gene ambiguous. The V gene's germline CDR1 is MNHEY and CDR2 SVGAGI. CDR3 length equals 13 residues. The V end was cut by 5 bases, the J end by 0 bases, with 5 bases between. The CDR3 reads CASSLSSYNEQFF. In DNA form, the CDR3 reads TGTGCCAGCAGTCTGAGCTCCTACAATGAGCAGTTCTTC.

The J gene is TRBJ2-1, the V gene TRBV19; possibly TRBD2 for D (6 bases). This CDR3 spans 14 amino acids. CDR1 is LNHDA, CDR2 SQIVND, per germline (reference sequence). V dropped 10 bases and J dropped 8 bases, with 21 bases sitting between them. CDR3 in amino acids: CATHSGSIGDEQFF. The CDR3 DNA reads TGTGCCACCCACTCCGGGAGTATAGGCGATGAGCAGTTCTTC.

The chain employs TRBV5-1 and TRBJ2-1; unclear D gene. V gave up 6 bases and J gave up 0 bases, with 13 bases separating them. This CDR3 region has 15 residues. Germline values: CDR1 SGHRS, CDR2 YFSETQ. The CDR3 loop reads CASNLHERSYNEQFF. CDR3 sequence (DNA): TGCGCCAGCAACCTACATGAGCGCTCCTACAATGAGCAGTTCTTC.

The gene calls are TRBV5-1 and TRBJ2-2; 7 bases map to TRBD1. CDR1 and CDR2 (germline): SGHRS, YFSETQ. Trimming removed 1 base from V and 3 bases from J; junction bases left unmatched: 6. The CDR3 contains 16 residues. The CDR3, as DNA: TGCGCCAGCAGCTTGTTGCTAGGGGGCGACACCGGGGAGCTGTTTTTT. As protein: CASSLLLGGDTGELFF.

The CDR3 reads CASGVGTGLYEQYV. The CDR3 coding sequence is TGTGCCAGCGGGGTGGGGACAGGGTTGTACGAGCAGTACGTC. The J gene is TRBJ2-7, the V gene TRBV2; 9 bases are a match to TRBD1. The J segment lost 4 bases and the V segment lost 8 bases, leaving 9 bases of the junction unmatched. The CDR3 covers 14 residues. The germline V gene encodes CDR1 SNHLY and CDR2 FYNNEI.

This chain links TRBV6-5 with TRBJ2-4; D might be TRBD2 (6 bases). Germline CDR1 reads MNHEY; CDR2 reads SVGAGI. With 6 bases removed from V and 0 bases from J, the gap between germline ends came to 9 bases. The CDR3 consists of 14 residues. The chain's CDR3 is CASSRAGAKNIQYF. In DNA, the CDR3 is TGTGCCAGCAGCAGAGCGGGAGCCAAAAACATTCAGTACTTC.

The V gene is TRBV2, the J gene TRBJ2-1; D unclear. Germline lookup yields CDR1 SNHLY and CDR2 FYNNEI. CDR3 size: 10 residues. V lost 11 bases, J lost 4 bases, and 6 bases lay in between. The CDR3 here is CAGSYNEQFF. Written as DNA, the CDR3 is TGTGCCGGCTCTTACAATGAGCAGTTCTTC. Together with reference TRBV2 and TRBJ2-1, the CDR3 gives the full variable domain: EPEVTQTPSHQVTQMGQEVILRCVPISNHLYFYWYRQILGQKVEFLVSFYNNEISEKSEIFDDQFSVERPDGSNFTLKIRSTKLEDSAMYFCAGSYNEQFFGPGTRLTVL.

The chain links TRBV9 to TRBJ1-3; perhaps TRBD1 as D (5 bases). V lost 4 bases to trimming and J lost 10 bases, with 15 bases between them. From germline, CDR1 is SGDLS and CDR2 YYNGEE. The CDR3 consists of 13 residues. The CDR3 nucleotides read TGTGCCAGCAGCATGGGGGGAGAGGGGACCATATATTTT. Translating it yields CASSMGGEGTIYF. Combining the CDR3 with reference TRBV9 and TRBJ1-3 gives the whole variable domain DSGVTQTPKHLITATGQRVTLRCSPRSGDLSVYWYQQSLDQGLQFLIQYYNGEERAKGNILERFSAQQFPDLHSELNLSSLELGDSALYFCASSMGGEGTIYFGEGSWLTVV.

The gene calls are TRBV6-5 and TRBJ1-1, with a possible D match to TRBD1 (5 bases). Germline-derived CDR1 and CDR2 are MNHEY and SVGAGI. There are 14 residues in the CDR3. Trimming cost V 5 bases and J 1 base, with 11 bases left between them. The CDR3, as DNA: TGTGCCAGCAGTACCAGGGTTTCGAACACTGAAGCTTTCTTT. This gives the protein CASSTRVSNTEAFF.

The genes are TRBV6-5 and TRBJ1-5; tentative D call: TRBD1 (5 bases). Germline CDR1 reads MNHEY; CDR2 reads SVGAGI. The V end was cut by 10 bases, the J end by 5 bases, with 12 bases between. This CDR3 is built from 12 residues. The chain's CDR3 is CANRSGDQPQHF. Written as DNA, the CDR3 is TGTGCCAACCGATCGGGGGATCAGCCCCAGCATTTT.

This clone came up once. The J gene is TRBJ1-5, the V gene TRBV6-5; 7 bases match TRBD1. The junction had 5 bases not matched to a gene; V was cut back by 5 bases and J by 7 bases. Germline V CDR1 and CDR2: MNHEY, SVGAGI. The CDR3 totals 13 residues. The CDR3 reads CASSRTGEQPQHF. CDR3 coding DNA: TGTGCCAGCAGTCGTACAGGGGAACAGCCCCAGCATTTT.

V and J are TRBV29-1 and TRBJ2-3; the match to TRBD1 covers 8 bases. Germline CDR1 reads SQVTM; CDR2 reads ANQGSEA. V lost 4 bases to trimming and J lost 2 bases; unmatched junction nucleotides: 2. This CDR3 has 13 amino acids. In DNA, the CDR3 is TGCAGCGTTGCCAGGGGGCCCACAGATACGCAGTATTTT. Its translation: CSVARGPTDTQYF.

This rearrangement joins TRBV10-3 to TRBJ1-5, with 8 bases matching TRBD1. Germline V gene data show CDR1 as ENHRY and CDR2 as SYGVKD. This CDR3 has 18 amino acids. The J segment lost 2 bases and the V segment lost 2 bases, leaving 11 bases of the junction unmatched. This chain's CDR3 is CAISEEQGASNGNQPQHF. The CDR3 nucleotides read TGTGCCATCAGTGAGGAGCAGGGGGCATCGAACGGCAATCAGCCCCAGCATTTT.

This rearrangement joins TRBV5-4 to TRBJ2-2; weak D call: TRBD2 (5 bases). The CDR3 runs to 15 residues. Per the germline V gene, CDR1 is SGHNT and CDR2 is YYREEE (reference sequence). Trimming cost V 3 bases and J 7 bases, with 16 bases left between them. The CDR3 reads CASSSMTSSGGELFF. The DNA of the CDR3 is TGTGCCAGCAGCTCAATGACCAGCAGCGGCGGGGAGCTGTTTTTT.

The CDR3: CATSDPRVYNEQFF. The CDR3 nucleotides are TGTGCCACCAGTGATCCGAGGGTCTACAATGAGCAGTTCTTC. The chain combines TRBV24-1 with TRBJ2-1; a possible D gene is TRBD2 (5 bases). The CDR3 spans 14 residues. V dropped 3 bases and J dropped 3 bases, with 8 bases sitting between them. Germline-derived CDR1 and CDR2 are KGHDR and SFDVKD.

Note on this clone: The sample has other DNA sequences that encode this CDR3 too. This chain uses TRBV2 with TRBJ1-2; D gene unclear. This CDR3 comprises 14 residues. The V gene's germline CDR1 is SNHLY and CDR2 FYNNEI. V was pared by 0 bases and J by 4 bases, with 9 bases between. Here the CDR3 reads CASSEATGGYGYTF. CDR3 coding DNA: TGTGCCAGCAGTGAAGCAACCGGTGGCTATGGCTACACCTTC. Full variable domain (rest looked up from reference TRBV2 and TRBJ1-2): EPEVTQTPSHQVTQMGQEVILRCVPISNHLYFYWYRQILGQKVEFLVSFYNNEISEKSEIFDDQFSVERPDGSNFTLKIRSTKLEDSAMYFCASSEATGGYGYTFGSGTRLTVV.